A single T cell receptor beta chain is shown here with its context. As yet, its antigen is unknown. Sequencing was performed with immunoSEQ multiplex PCR; in TCRdb, only in-frame clones are kept and a portion is missing. The repertoire holds about 44,000 clones, with approximately 91% as singletons. This record comes from a study of OX40 agonist ivuxolimab in advanced cancers. Study-wide context: An agonistic anti-OX40 (CD134) antibody, ivuxolimab, was used to treat the patients.

General study points: The authors did not determine the antigen specificity of the expanded peripheral T cells.

Autoimmune disease history or systemic immunosuppression was exclusionary. Sequencing used CD4+ or CD8+ T cells sorted from blood, obtained in a trial of the OX40 agonist ivuxolimab. This clonotype was obtained from an adult with an advanced solid tumor such as melanoma, head and neck, liver or kidney cancer.

For the CDR3, the DNA is TGTGCCAGCAGTACACGAAGGTACGAGCAGTACTTC. Translation gives CASSTRRYEQYF. V usage is TRBV28 and J usage is TRBJ2-7; D gene ambiguous. Germline V gives CDR1 MDHEN, CDR2 SYDVKM. The CDR3 consists of 12 residues. The germline V and J ends were trimmed by 5 bases and 4 bases, with 9 bases remaining between them.